The 11 T cell receptor beta chains presented below share a single source sample, sequenced in a study of blood T cell repertoires in COVID-19. Assay used: immunoSEQ multiplex PCR; TCRdb lists only in-frame clones, some missing. Of 250,000 or so clones listed, more than 70% are singletons. Material: PBMCs or T cells enriched from blood (not recorded which). All receptors come from a woman between 50 and 59 years old who had recovered from COVID-19.

The rearrangement links TRBV20-1 to TRBJ2-7; the match to TRBD1 covers 9 bases. V gave up 3 bases and J gave up 6 bases; unmatched junction bases: 6. The CDR3 is 13 residues long. CDR1 and CDR2 from the germline V gene are DFQATT and SNEGSKA (reference sequence). In DNA form, the CDR3 reads TGCAGTGCTAGTTATGGGACAGGGTCCGAGCAGTACTTC. Translated, it gives CSASYGTGSEQYF.

The V gene is TRBV6-2 or TRBV6-3, the J gene TRBJ2-5, with D maybe TRBD2 (6 bases). There are 18 residues in the CDR3. Germline CDR1 and CDR2: MNHEY and SVGEGT. The V end lost 0 bases, the J end lost 3 bases, and 20 bases lay between the germline ends. The CDR3 region is CASSYSTMRGLLKETQYF. CDR3 DNA: TGTGCCAGCAGTTACTCGACGATGCGAGGACTACTAAAAGAGACCCAGTACTTC.

This chain uses TRBV18 with TRBJ2-3; D unresolved. The germline CDR1 and CDR2 sequences are KGHSH and LQKENI. CDR3 length: 15 amino acids. With 3 bases removed from V and 4 bases from J, the gap between germline ends came to 14 bases. CDR3 residues: CASSPQGAFPDTQYF. The CDR3 bases are TGTGCCAGCTCACCTCAAGGAGCGTTCCCAGATACGCAGTATTTT.

The J gene is TRBJ2-3, the V gene TRBV19, with 9 bases fitting TRBD1. Trimming at V came to 4 bases and at J to 4 bases, leaving 9 bases not matched to a gene. CDR3 length: 16 residues. Per the germline V gene, CDR1 is LNHDA and CDR2 is SQIVND (reference sequence). CDR3 nucleotides: TGTGCCAGTAGTAGCCCGGGACAGGGTCGGGCAGATACGCAGTATTTT. The encoded protein is CASSSPGQGRADTQYF.

The chain couples TRBV25-1 to TRBJ1-5; 9 bases fit TRBD1. The CDR3 length is 17 residues. The junction had 11 bases not matched to a gene; V was cut back by 4 bases and J by 4 bases. The germline V gene encodes CDR1 MGHDK and CDR2 SYGVNS. CDR3 bases: TGTGCCAGCAGTGCTGGTTCCGGGACAGGGCCGAATCAGCCCCAGCATTTT. Protein sequence: CASSAGSGTGPNQPQHF.

The chain has TRBV18 and TRBJ1-2; possible D gene TRBD1, 6 bases. V lost 2 bases and J lost 2, with 9 bases in between. CDR1 KGHSH and CDR2 LQKENI come from the germline V gene. The CDR3 consists of 14 residues. CDR3 sequence (DNA): TGTGCCAGCTCACCAGCGGGGGGCAACTATGGCTACACCTTC. Protein product: CASSPAGGNYGYTF. Full variable domain (missing parts from reference TRBV18 and TRBJ1-2): NAGVMQNPRHLVRRRGQEARLRCSPMKGHSHVYWYRQLPEEGLKFMVYLQKENIIDESGMPKERFSAEFPKEGPSILRIQQVVRGDSAAYFCASSPAGGNYGYTFGSGTRLTVV.

V and J are TRBV4-1 and TRBJ1-1, with 12 nucleotides matching TRBD1. Germline CDR1 MGHRA, CDR2 YSYEKL. The V and J ends lost 1 base and 4 bases, in that order; junction bases with no gene match: 7. This CDR3 is 17 amino acids long. CDR3 sequence reads: CASSQGGTGGRITEAFF. The DNA of the CDR3 is TGCGCCAGCAGCCAAGGCGGGACAGGGGGCAGGATCACTGAAGCTTTCTTT.

The CDR3 sequence: CSAVRNTEAFF. CDR3 nucleotide sequence: TGCAGTGCTGTTAGGAACACTGAAGCTTTCTTT. The chain couples TRBV20-1 to TRBJ1-1, with D hard to call. Trimming shortened V by 5 bases and J by 1 base, and 5 bases separated the two germline ends. The germline CDR1 and CDR2 sequences are DFQATT and SNEGSKA (reference sequence). This CDR3 has 11 residues.

The chain couples TRBV11-2 to TRBJ2-7; a weak D match, TRBD2 (6 bases). Germline V CDR1 and CDR2: SGHAT, FQNNGV. The CDR3 spans 15 residues. The ends were cut back, 4 bases at V and 4 bases at J, with 17 bases in the middle. CDR3: CASSSGGGIWYEQYF. CDR3 coding DNA: TGTGCCAGCAGCTCCGGCGGAGGGATTTGGTACGAGCAGTACTTC. The complete variable domain, with remaining parts taken from reference TRBV11-2 and TRBJ2-7, reads EAGVAQSPRYKIIEKRQSVAFWCNPISGHATLYWYQQILGQGPKLLIQFQNNGVVDDSQLPKDRFSAERLKGVDSTLKIQPAKLEDSAVYLCASSSGGGIWYEQYFGPGTRLTVT.

This rearrangement joins TRBV11-3 to TRBJ1-1; D is unresolved. The CDR3 runs to 14 residues. Trimming took off 5 bases at V and 7 bases at J, with 17 bases between the two ends. Germline V gene lookup returns CDR1 SGHNT and CDR2 YENEEA. Here the CDR3 reads CASSPRAGLYEAFF. DNA of the CDR3: TGTGCCAGCAGCCCGCGGGCCGGGCTTTATGAAGCTTTCTTT.

The chain carries TRBV7-9 and TRBJ2-7; 11 bases line up with TRBD1. The CDR3 runs 16 residues. Per germline, CDR1 SEHNR and CDR2 FQNEAQ (reference sequence). The V segment lost 4 bases and the J segment 5 bases; nucleotides outside the gene matches: 10. CDR3 protein: CASSSQRPGQGDEQYF. In DNA, the CDR3 is TGTGCCAGCAGCTCCCAACGACCGGGACAGGGGGACGAGCAGTACTTC.